The 14 T cell receptor beta chains in this list originate from one sample, sequenced in a study of Ad26.COV2.S vaccination and SARS-CoV-2 variants. Using immunoSEQ multiplex PCR, the repertoire was profiled, and TCRdb retains in-frame clones only, with some absent. The sample has over 90,000 clones, over 70% seen once. The material was peripheral blood, obtained after recovery from COVID-19. Source of these receptors: a human donor who had recovered from COVID-19.

This clone was observed a handful of times. The chain carries TRBV3-1 (or the pseudogene TRBV3-2) and TRBJ1-1; no definite D call. V was shortened by 3 bases and J by 0 bases, with 5 bases between the two germline ends. This CDR3 spans 13 amino acids. Germline assignment: CDR1 LGHDT and CDR2 YNNKEL (reference sequence). CDR3 region: CASSQKMNTEAFF. CDR3 in DNA: TGTGCCAGCAGCCAGAAGATGAACACTGAAGCTTTCTTT.

The chain is built from TRBV6-2 or TRBV6-3 and TRBJ1-1; D is ambiguous. CDR1 is MNHEY and CDR2 is SVGEGT in the germline V gene. The CDR3 has 11 amino acids. Trimming left V 2 bases short and J 3 bases short, with 1 base between. In DNA, the CDR3 is TGTGCCAGCAGTTACCACACTGAAGCTTTCTTT. Translating it yields CASSYHTEAFF.

For the CDR3, the DNA is TGTGCCAGCAGTTACTCAGCGGGGCAGACCTACGAGCAGTACTTC. Protein sequence: CASSYSAGQTYEQYF. This chain links TRBV6-5 with TRBJ2-7; 7 nucleotides align to TRBD2. Trimming at V came to 0 bases and at J to 2 bases, leaving 4 bases not matched to a gene. The CDR3 covers 15 residues. Germline V gene lookup returns CDR1 MNHEY and CDR2 SVGAGI.

The J gene is TRBJ2-4, the V gene TRBV11-2; 7 bases are shared with TRBD2. The germline V gene encodes CDR1 SGHAT and CDR2 FQNNGV. V gave up 3 bases and J gave up 5 bases; unmatched junction bases: 13. The CDR3 has 17 residues. The CDR3 here is CASSFFSAGELQNIQYF. CDR3 DNA: TGTGCCAGCAGCTTCTTTTCCGCGGGGGAATTACAAAACATTCAGTACTTC.

The CDR3 bases are TGTGCCAGCAGCGTAGGACGGCTAAGTACTGAAGCTTTCTTT. Its protein product is CASSVGRLSTEAFF. The genes are TRBV9 and TRBJ1-1; D remains unclear. The germline V and J ends were trimmed by 0 bases and 5 bases, with 11 bases remaining between them. Germline V lookup: CDR1 SGDLS, CDR2 YYNGEE. The CDR3 has 14 amino acids. Based on the CDR3 plus reference TRBV9 and TRBJ1-1, the full variable domain is DSGVTQTPKHLITATGQRVTLRCSPRSGDLSVYWYQQSLDQGLQFLIQYYNGEERAKGNILERFSAQQFPDLHSELNLSSLELGDSALYFCASSVGRLSTEAFFGQGTRLTVV.

This chain connects TRBV11-2 to TRBJ2-5, with 9 bases lining up with TRBD2. Looked up from germline, CDR1 is SGHAT and CDR2 is FQNNGV. The ends lost 1 base at V and 0 bases at J; junction bases unmatched: 6. The CDR3 is 17 residues long. The CDR3 loop reads CASSLGREGGDQETQYF. The CDR3 nucleotides are TGTGCCAGCAGCTTAGGGCGGGAGGGGGGGGACCAAGAGACCCAGTACTTC.

The chain carries TRBV5-1 and TRBJ1-2, with D perhaps TRBD1 (6 bases). CDR1 is SGHRS and CDR2 is YFSETQ in the germline V gene. Trimming cost V 7 bases and J 8 bases, with 18 bases left between them. This CDR3 region has 13 residues. The CDR3 nucleotides are TGCGCCAGCCAACCGGGACGGGACATGGGCTACACCTTC. Amino acid sequence: CASQPGRDMGYTF.

This chain joins TRBV19 and TRBJ2-7; perhaps TRBD1 as D (5 bases). Germline V gives CDR1 LNHDA, CDR2 SQIVND (reference sequence). The CDR3 is made up of 14 amino acids. V lost 6 bases and J lost 4, with 16 bases in between. In nucleotides, the CDR3 is TGTGCCAGTAGGAGGCAAGGGGAATCTTACGAGCAGTACTTC. Translation: CASRRQGESYEQYF.

The rearrangement joins TRBV5-1 to TRBJ2-7; 7 bases are a match to TRBD2. The V gene end was trimmed by 4 bases and the J gene end by 0 bases; junction bases not matched to a gene: 4. In germline, CDR1 is SGHRS, CDR2 YFSETQ. This CDR3 has 14 residues. CDR3 protein: CASSPGDYSYEQYF. The CDR3 region has the DNA TGCGCCAGCAGCCCGGGGGACTACTCCTACGAGCAGTACTTC.

This rearrangement joins TRBV28 to TRBJ1-5; D not resolved. The CDR3 is made up of 13 amino acids. CDR1 MDHEN and CDR2 SYDVKM come from the germline V gene. V lost 7 bases and J 0 bases, leaving 7 bases between the germline ends. CDR3 protein: CASMRDSNQPQHF. CDR3 coding DNA: TGTGCCAGCATGAGAGATAGCAATCAGCCCCAGCATTTT.

The gene calls are TRBV28 and TRBJ1-5; possible D gene TRBD1, 6 bases. The length of the CDR3 is 14 residues. The V gene lost 6 bases and the J gene lost 3 bases, with 12 bases spanning the gap. Germline CDR1 and CDR2: MDHEN and SYDVKM. The DNA of the CDR3 is TGTGCCAGCAGCCGACAGGATTTCAATCAGCCCCAGCATTTT. Its translation is CASSRQDFNQPQHF.

The chain couples TRBV6-4 to TRBJ2-1, with D possibly matching TRBD2 (5 bases). Deletions cut 5 bases from V and 9 bases from J, with 17 bases between. This CDR3 has 14 amino acids. Looked up from germline, CDR1 is MRHNA and CDR2 is SNTAGT. In DNA form, the CDR3 reads TGTGCCAGCAGTATGAACGGCGGGTTTGGTGAGCAGTTCTTC. It codes for CASSMNGGFGEQFF.

The CDR3 reads CASSEVRVNSPLHF. The CDR3 coding sequence is TGTGCCAGCAGTGAAGTTAGAGTGAATTCACCCCTCCACTTT. The chain is built from TRBV6-1 and TRBJ1-6, with D uncertain. V gave up 1 base and J gave up 7 bases, with 8 bases separating them. Per germline, CDR1 MNHNS and CDR2 SASEGT. The CDR3 spans 14 residues.

The rearrangement uses TRBV18 and TRBJ1-2; D possibly corresponds to TRBD1 (6 bases). Germline V gene lookup returns CDR1 KGHSH and CDR2 LQKENI. Trimming took 0 bases from V and 6 from J, leaving 17 bases between them. The CDR3 is 16 amino acids. CDR3 in DNA: TGTGCCAGCTCACCACCTTCGAACAGAGGGGGAAATGGCTACACCTTC. Translated: CASSPPSNRGGNGYTF.